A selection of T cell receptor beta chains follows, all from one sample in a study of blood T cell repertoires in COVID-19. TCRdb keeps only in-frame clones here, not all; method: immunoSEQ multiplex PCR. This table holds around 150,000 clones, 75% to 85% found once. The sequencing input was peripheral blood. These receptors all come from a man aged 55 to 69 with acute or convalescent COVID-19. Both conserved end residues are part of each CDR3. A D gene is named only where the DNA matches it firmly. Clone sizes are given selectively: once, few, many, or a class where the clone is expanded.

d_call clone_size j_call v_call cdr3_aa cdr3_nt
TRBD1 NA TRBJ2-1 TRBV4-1 CASSPSGQGSYNEQFF TGCGCCAGCAGCCCAAGCGGACAGGGGTCCTACAATGAGCAGTTCTTC
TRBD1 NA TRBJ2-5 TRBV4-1 CASSLRVGQGQETQYF TGCGCCAGCAGCCTTCGAGTCGGACAGGGCCAAGAGACCCAGTACTTC
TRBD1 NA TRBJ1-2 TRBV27 CASSLTYRGFYGYTF TGTGCCAGCAGTTTAACCTACAGGGGATTCTATGGCTACACCTTC
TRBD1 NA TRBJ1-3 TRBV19 CATSTGIGNTIYF TGTGCCACCTCGACAGGGATTGGAAACACCATATATTTT
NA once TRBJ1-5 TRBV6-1 CASSDRGAGQPQHF TGTGCCAGCAGTGATCGGGGGGCAGGGCAGCCCCAGCATTTT
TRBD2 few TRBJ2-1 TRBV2 CASSEGLAGGPYEQFF TGTGCCAGCAGTGAGGGTCTAGCGGGAGGGCCCTATGAGCAGTTCTTC
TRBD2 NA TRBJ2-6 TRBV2 CASRETSGIASSGANVLTF TGTGCCAGCAGAGAAACTAGCGGGATTGCAAGCTCTGGGGCCAACGTCCTGACTTTC
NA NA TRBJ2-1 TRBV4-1 CASSHQGVRNEQFF TGCGCCAGCAGCCACCAGGGTGTTAGGAATGAGCAGTTCTTC
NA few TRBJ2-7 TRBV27 CASSLDSILGSEQYF TGTGCCAGCAGTTTGGACAGTATCTTAGGTAGCGAGCAGTACTTC
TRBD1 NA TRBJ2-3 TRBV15 CATSRDGPGTGITDTQYF TGTGCCACCAGCAGAGATGGCCCCGGGACAGGGATTACAGATACGCAGTATTTT
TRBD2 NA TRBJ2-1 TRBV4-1 CASSQRIGVRAGGNEQFF TGCGCCAGCAGCCAGAGAATTGGAGTGAGGGCGGGAGGGAATGAGCAGTTCTTC
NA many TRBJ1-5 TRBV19 CASSIDISNQPQHF TGTGCCAGTAGTATCGACATTAGCAATCAGCCCCAGCATTTT
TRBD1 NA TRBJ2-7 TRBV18 CASSQTQGAHEQYF TGTGCCAGCTCACAAACGCAGGGGGCCCACGAGCAGTACTTC
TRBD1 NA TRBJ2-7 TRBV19 CASTPGQGLGEQYF TGTGCCAGCACCCCGGGACAGGGCTTAGGCGAGCAGTACTTC
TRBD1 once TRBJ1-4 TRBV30 CAWNGQGANEKLFF TGTGCCTGGAATGGACAGGGAGCTAATGAAAAACTGTTTTTT
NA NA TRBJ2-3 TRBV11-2 CASSSSSGGTDTQYF TGTGCCAGCAGTTCTAGTAGCGGAGGCACAGATACGCAGTATTTT
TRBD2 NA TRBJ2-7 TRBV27 CASSTGGLAAYEQYF TGTGCCAGCAGTACCGGGGGACTAGCGGCCTACGAGCAGTACTTC
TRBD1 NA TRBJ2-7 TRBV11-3 CASSPSTGATYEQYF TGTGCCAGCAGCCCCTCGACAGGGGCGACCTACGAGCAGTACTTC
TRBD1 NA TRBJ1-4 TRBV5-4 CASSLAGQGEKLFF TGTGCCAGCAGCTTGGCTGGACAGGGGGAAAAACTGTTTTTT
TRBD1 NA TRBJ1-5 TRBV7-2 CASSVTGGGAQHF TGTGCCAGCAGCGTGACAGGGGGCGGGGCCCAGCATTTT
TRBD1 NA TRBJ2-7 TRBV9 CASSGQGPPNEQYF TGTGCCAGCAGCGGACAGGGGCCCCCTAACGAGCAGTACTTC
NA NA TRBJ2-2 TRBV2 CASTPGAGELFF TGTGCCAGCACCCCCGGGGCCGGGGAGCTGTTTTTT
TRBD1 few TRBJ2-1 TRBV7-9 CASSDRDRGPNEQFF TGTGCCAGCAGCGACCGGGACAGGGGGCCAAATGAGCAGTTCTTC
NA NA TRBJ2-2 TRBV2 CASSEGQFSGELFF TGTGCCAGCAGTGAAGGGCAGTTCTCCGGGGAGCTGTTTTTT
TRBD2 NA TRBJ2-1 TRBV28 CASSSEREDSYNEQFF TGTGCCAGCAGTTCTGAGCGGGAGGACTCCTACAATGAGCAGTTCTTC
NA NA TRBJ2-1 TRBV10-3 CAISDPDSRSYNEQFF TGTGCCATCAGTGACCCCGACAGCCGCTCCTACAATGAGCAGTTCTTC
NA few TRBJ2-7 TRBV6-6 CASSYAYEQYF TGTGCCAGCAGTTACGCGTACGAGCAGTACTTC
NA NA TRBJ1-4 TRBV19 CASSVGQYNEKLFF TGTGCCAGTTCTGTAGGACAGTATAATGAAAAACTGTTTTTT
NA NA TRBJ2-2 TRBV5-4 CASSSGLGRGSGTGELFF TGTGCCAGCAGCTCCGGACTAGGGAGGGGGTCGGGCACCGGGGAGCTGTTTTTT
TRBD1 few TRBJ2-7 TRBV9 CASSAGQGIVYEQYF TGTGCCAGCAGCGCCGGACAGGGGATTGTCTACGAGCAGTACTTC
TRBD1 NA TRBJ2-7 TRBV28 CASTTWTGGSYEQYF TGTGCCAGCACCACCTGGACAGGGGGGTCCTACGAGCAGTACTTC
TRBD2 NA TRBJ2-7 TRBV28 CASRSLAGVAYEQYF TGTGCCAGCAGGTCACTAGCGGGAGTCGCTTACGAGCAGTACTTC
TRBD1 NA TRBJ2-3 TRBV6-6 CASSPFAPRQGMVSVNTDTQYF TGTGCCAGCAGTCCCTTCGCCCCCCGACAGGGGATGGTGTCCGTGAACACAGATACGCAGTATTTT
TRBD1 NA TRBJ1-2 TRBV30 CASPGQGYGYTF TGTGCCTCCCCGGGACAGGGGTATGGCTACACCTTC
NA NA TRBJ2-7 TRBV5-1 CASRPRDSRAQYF TGCGCCAGCAGACCACGGGACTCACGTGCGCAGTACTTC
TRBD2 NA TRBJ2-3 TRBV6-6 CASRWTSGRASTQYF TGTGCCAGCAGGTGGACTAGCGGGAGGGCGAGTACGCAGTATTTT
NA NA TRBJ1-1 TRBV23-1 CASSQERSGRLPSMNTEAFF TGCGCCAGCAGTCAAGAGAGATCCGGGAGGCTACCTTCGATGAACACTGAAGCTTTCTTT
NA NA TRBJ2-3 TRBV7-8 CASSTDTARGTDTQYF TGTGCCAGCAGCACAGACACTGCCAGGGGAACAGATACGCAGTATTTT
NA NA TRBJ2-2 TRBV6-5 CASYLWGTNTGELFF TGTGCCAGCTACTTATGGGGCACGAACACCGGGGAGCTGTTTTTT
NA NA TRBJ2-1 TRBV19 CASSTGTRGLQFF TGTGCCAGTAGTACCGGGACACGCGGATTGCAGTTCTTC
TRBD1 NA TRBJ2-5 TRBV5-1 CASSPGQGKETQYF TGCGCCAGCAGCCCAGGACAGGGGAAAGAGACCCAGTACTTC
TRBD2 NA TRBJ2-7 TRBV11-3 CASSFLGTSGANHPPF TGTGCCAGCAGCTTCCTTGGGACTAGCGGAGCCAACCACCCACCCTTC
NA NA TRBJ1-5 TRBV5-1 CASRLASNQPQHF TGCGCCAGCAGATTAGCGAGCAATCAGCCCCAGCATTTT
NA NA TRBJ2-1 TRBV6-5 CASSQGQMVVF TGTGCCAGCAGCCAAGGACAGATGGTGGTCTTC
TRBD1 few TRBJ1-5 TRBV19 CASRQGADSNQPQHF TGTGCCAGTAGACAGGGGGCTGATAGCAATCAGCCCCAGCATTTT
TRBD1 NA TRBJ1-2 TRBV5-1 CASSTGTGGAPSPYTF TGCGCCAGCAGCACCGGGACAGGGGGCGCTCCCTCTCCCTACACCTTC
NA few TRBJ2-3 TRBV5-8 CASNLPDYTDTQYF TGTGCCAGCAACCTCCCTGACTACACAGATACGCAGTATTTT
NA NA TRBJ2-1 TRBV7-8 CASSPSISSYNEQFF TGTGCCAGCAGCCCCTCCATTAGCTCCTACAATGAGCAGTTCTTC
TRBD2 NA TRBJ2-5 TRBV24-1 CTTASFWEGQETQYF TGTACCACCGCTTCGTTCTGGGAGGGCCAAGAGACCCAGTACTTC
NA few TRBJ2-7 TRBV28 CASSTTASYEQYF TGTGCCAGCAGTACGACAGCGAGCTACGAGCAGTACTTC
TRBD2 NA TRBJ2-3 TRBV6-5 CASSYGAGEGTDTQYF TGTGCCAGCAGTTACGGAGCGGGGGAGGGCACAGATACGCAGTATTTT